This TCR beta chain was found in a study of shared clonotypes between healthy human individuals. Naive CD8 cells lacked CD45RO, underwent positive selection for CCR7 and left out terminally differentiated effector memory CD45RA+ cells. Only in-frame clones appear in the TCRdb table, and some are missing; sequencing was by immunoSEQ multiplex PCR. Of around 2,000,000 clones in the sample, 85% to 95% were seen once. Unmatched junction bases numbered 9, after V lost 5 bases and J lost 7 bases. Germline assignment: CDR1 MNHEY and CDR2 SMNVEV (reference sequence). This CDR3 spans 16 amino acids. This TCR was recovered from a man aged 18 to 29 in good health. Some clones in this sample may be carry-over from other donors' samples. Input material: naive CD8+ T cells from PBMCs. This sequence joins TRBV27 and TRBJ1-5; 12 bases are shared with TRBD1. Written as DNA, the CDR3 is TGTGCCAGCAGTCCTTCGGGACAGGGGGCTTGGCAGCCCCAGCATTTT. It is translated as CASSPSGQGAWQPQHF.